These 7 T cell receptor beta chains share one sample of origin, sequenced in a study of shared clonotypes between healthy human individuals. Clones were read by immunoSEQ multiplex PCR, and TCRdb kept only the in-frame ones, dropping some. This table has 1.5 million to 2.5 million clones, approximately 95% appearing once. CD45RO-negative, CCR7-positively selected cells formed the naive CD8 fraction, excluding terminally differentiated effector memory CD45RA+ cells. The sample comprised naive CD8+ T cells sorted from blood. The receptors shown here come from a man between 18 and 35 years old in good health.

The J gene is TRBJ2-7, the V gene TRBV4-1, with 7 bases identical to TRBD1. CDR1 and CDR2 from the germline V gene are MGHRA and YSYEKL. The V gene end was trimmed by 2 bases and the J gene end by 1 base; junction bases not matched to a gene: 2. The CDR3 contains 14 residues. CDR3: CASSQTGVSYEQYF. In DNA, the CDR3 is TGCGCCAGCAGCCAAACAGGGGTTTCCTACGAGCAGTACTTC.

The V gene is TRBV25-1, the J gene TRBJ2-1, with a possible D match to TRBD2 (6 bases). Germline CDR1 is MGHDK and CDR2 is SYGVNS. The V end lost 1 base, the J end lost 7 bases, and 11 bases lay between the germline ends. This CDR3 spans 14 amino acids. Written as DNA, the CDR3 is TGTGCCAGCAGTGAATGGTCGGAGGGGAATGAGCAGTTCTTC. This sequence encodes CASSEWSEGNEQFF.

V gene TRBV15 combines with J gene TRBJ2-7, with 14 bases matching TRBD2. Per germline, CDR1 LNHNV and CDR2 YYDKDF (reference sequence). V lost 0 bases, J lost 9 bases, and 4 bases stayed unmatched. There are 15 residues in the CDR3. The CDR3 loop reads CATSREGTSGGLQYF. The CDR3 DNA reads TGTGCCACCAGCAGAGAGGGGACTAGCGGGGGCTTGCAGTACTTC.

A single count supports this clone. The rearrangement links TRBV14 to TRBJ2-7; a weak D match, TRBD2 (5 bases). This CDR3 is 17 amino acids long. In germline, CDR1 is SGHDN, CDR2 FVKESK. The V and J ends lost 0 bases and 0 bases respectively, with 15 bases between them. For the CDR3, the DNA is TGTGCCAGCAGCCAAGATCGTGGCACTAGGAGCTCCTACGAGCAGTACTTC. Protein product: CASSQDRGTRSSYEQYF. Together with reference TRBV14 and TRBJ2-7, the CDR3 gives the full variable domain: EAGVTQFPSHSVIEKGQTVTLRCDPISGHDNLYWYRRVMGKEIKFLLHFVKESKQDESGMPNNRFLAERTGGTYSTLKVQPAELEDSGVYFCASSQDRGTRSSYEQYFGPGTRLTVT.

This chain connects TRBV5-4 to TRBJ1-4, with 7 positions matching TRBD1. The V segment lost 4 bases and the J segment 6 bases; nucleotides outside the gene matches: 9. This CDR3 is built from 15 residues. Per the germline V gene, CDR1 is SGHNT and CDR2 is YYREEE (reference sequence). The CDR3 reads CASSQDRDSYEKLFF. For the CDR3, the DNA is TGTGCCAGCAGCCAAGACCGGGACAGTTATGAAAAACTGTTTTTT.

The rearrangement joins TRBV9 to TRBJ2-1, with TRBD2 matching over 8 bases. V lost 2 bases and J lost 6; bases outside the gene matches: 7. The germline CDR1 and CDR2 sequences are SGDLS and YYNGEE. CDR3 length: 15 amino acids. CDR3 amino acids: CASSVGGGLLNEQFF. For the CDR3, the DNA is TGTGCCAGCAGCGTCGGCGGGGGGCTCCTCAATGAGCAGTTCTTC. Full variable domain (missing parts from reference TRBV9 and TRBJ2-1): DSGVTQTPKHLITATGQRVTLRCSPRSGDLSVYWYQQSLDQGLQFLIQYYNGEERAKGNILERFSAQQFPDLHSELNLSSLELGDSALYFCASSVGGGLLNEQFFGPGTRLTVL.

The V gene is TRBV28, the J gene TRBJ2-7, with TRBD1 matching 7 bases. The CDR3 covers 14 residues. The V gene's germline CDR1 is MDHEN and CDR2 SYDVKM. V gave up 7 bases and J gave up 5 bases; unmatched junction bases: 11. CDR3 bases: TGTGCCAGCACCGAGACAGGGAACCTAAACGAGCAGTACTTC. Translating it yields CASTETGNLNEQYF.